This T cell receptor beta chain was observed in a study of blood T cell repertoires in COVID-19. The authors' processing: Amplification from reference gene primers served as the basis for estimated nucleated cell counts. Libraries were prepared by immunoSEQ multiplex PCR; TCRdb keeps only in-frame clonotypes and omits some of them. V and J calls and clone size follow that table, whereas D and trimming were derived from the DNA. The sample lists some 400,000 clones; 90% to 95% were seen once. The cohort comprised adults aged 18 to 89 years residing in some 24 US areas. Participants' reported clinical history set cohort assignment. Germline V gene data show CDR1 as SGDLS and CDR2 as YYNGEE. The CDR3 loop spans 17 amino acids. The V segment lost 0 bases and the J segment 7 bases; nucleotides outside the gene matches: 10.

Sequencing input: PBMCs or T cells enriched from blood (not recorded which). This chain links TRBV9 with TRBJ2-1; 10 nucleotides align to TRBD2. The clonotype originates from a woman in her thirties or forties who had been exposed to COVID-19. This chain's CDR3 is CASSVGPRLAGVNEQFF. Written as DNA, the CDR3 is TGTGCCAGCAGCGTAGGCCCTCGTCTAGCGGGAGTAAATGAGCAGTTCTTC.